This T cell receptor beta chain comes out of a study of T cells in Graves' hyperthyroidism and ophthalmopathy. This clonotype was counted at least ten times. Amplified regions were TCR beta CDR3 sequences from RNA transcripts. HTBI primers drove first-round RT-PCR of the TCR CDR3. TCRdb recomputed calls from the multiplex PCR reads with MiXCR, one row per CDR3 protein. The table records 400,000 to 500,000 distinct CDR3 sequences, roughly 13% of them present only once. Patients were excluded because of uncontrolled infection, other autoimmune disease, pregnancy or lactation. PBMCs were sourced from more than 9 ml fresh peripheral blood. The specimen sequenced was blood. This receptor was taken from a woman younger than 35 with Graves' hyperthyroidism.

The CDR3 region is CASSLRGAKHNEQFF. The DNA of the CDR3 is TGTGCCAGCAGTTTAAGGGGGGCCAAACACAATGAGCAGTTCTTC. The gene calls are TRBV27 and TRBJ2-1; D assignment may be TRBD1 or TRBD2 (6 bases each). Germline-derived CDR1 and CDR2 are MNHEY and SMNVEV (reference sequence). V gave up 2 bases and J gave up 5 bases, with 13 bases separating them. The CDR3 is 15 amino acids.